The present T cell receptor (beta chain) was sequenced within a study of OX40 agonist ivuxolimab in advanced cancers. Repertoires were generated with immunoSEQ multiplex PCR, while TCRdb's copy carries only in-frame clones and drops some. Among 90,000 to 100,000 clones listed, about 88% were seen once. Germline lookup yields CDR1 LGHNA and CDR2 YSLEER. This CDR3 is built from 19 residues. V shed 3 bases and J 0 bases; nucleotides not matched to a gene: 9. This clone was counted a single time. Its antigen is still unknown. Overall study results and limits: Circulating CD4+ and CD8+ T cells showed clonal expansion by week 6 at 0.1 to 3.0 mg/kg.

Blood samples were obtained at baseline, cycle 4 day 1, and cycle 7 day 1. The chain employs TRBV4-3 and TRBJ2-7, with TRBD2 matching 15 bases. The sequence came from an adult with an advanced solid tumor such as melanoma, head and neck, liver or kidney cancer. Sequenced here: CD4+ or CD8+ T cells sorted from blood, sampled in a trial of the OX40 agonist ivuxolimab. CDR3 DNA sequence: TGCGCCAGCAGCCACGAAACCGGGACTAGCGGGAGGAGCTCCTACGAGCAGTACGTC. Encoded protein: CASSHETGTSGRSSYEQYV.